The T cell receptor beta chain under discussion was sequenced for a study of T cell repertoires in ileal Crohn's disease. The overall study: Operated complications were stricturing disease (61%) and penetrating disease (roughly 39%). About half received postoperative treatment, roughly twelve with thiopurines and around 20 anti-TNF. General study points: All patients with clonality above 26.8% had endoscopic recurrence. Mucosal expansions were suggested to be mainly CD8 T cells.

Generated by immunoSEQ multiplex PCR, the TCRdb table keeps only in-frame clones and is missing some. The sample contains 6,500 to 9,000 clones, around 78% of which appear only once. There are a few counts of this clone. Its antigen is undetermined. Trimming at V came to 5 bases and at J to 6 bases, leaving 11 bases not matched to a gene. There are 15 residues in the CDR3. Germline V gene data show CDR1 as MNHEY and CDR2 as SVGAGI. This receptor was identified in an adult with Crohn's disease. Material for sequencing was ileal tissue. V is TRBV6-5 and J is TRBJ2-7, with 9 nucleotides matching TRBD2. The CDR3 loop reads CASSQGSGGASEQYF. Here the CDR3 DNA reads TGTGCCAGCAGTCAAGGTAGCGGGGGAGCGAGCGAGCAGTACTTC.